One and the same sample provided the 14 T cell receptor beta chains below, sequenced in a study of shared clonotypes between healthy human individuals. The method was immunoSEQ multiplex PCR; TCRdb's version includes in-frame clones alone and lacks a portion of them. Among hundreds of thousands of clones listed, roughly 84% were seen once. Sequenced material: memory CD8+ T cells sorted from blood. The subset denotes: CD45RO+ cells pooled with CCR7-negative TemRA cells. The receptors were sampled from a man between 18 and 29 years old in good health.

The CDR3 DNA is TGTGCCTGGGGACGAGGGACAGGGCGAACAGATACGCAGTATTTT. Amino acids: CAWGRGTGRTDTQYF. The chain uses TRBV30 and TRBJ2-3, with 9 bases that match TRBD1. The CDR3 is made up of 15 amino acids. The trim removed 5 bases at V and 3 bases at J, leaving 9 bases unmatched. Germline CDR1 reads GTSNPN; CDR2 reads SVGIG (reference sequence). The variable domain in full, completed from reference TRBV30 and TRBJ2-3, reads SQTIHQWPATLVQPVGSPLSLECTVEGTSNPNLYWYRQAAGRGLQLLFYSVGIGQISSEVPQNLSASRPQDRQFILSSKKLLLSDSGFYLCAWGRGTGRTDTQYFGPGTRLTVL.

In regard to this clone: Other DNA sequences in the same sample also yield this CDR3. The J gene is TRBJ2-7, the V gene TRBV13, with D unresolved. Trimming removed 3 bases from V and 2 bases from J, with 11 bases in between. The V gene's germline CDR1 is PRHDT and CDR2 FYEKMQ (reference sequence). CDR3 length equals 14 residues. DNA of the CDR3: TGTGCCAGCAGCTTCTCGGGTATCCCCTACGAGCAGTACTTC. It codes for CASSFSGIPYEQYF.

The chain uses TRBV11-3 and TRBJ2-5; D perhaps matches TRBD1 (5 bases). Per the germline V gene, CDR1 is SGHNT and CDR2 is YENEEA. With 1 base removed from V and 7 bases from J, the gap between germline ends came to 16 bases. The CDR3 is made up of 15 amino acids. The CDR3 DNA reads as TGTGCCAGCAGCTTAGGACAGTTGGGGCCTGGGACCCAGTACTTC. As protein: CASSLGQLGPGTQYF.

This chain links TRBV7-2 with TRBJ2-7; D is unresolved. Looked up from germline, CDR1 is SGHTA and CDR2 is FQGNSA. The CDR3 extends over 13 amino acids. Between the trimmed V and J ends, which lost 6 bases and 6 bases, there was a span of 15 bases. The CDR3 DNA sequence: TGTGCCAGCAGTCTTGAGCCAGATCTCGAGCAGTACTTC. Translating it yields CASSLEPDLEQYF.

This clone rates as medium-sized. V usage is TRBV7-9 and J usage is TRBJ2-5; unclear D gene. The CDR3 spans 16 residues. Per germline, CDR1 SEHNR and CDR2 FQNEAQ (reference sequence). Trimming removed 1 base from V and 5 bases from J, with 17 bases in between. The CDR3 here is CASSLEGGTLWETQYF. Written as DNA, the CDR3 is TGTGCCAGCAGCTTAGAAGGTGGTACTCTCTGGGAGACCCAGTACTTC. The full variable domain, rest sourced from reference TRBV7-9 and TRBJ2-5, is DTGVSQNPRHKITKRGQNVTFRCDPISEHNRLYWYRQTLGQGPEFLTYFQNEAQLEKSRLLSDRFSAERPKGSFSTLEIQRTEQGDSAMYLCASSLEGGTLWETQYFGPGTRLLVL.

This rearrangement joins TRBV28 to TRBJ1-4; the D gene is possibly TRBD1 (5 bases). CDR1 MDHEN and CDR2 SYDVKM come from the germline V gene. The CDR3 has 16 residues. V lost 4 bases and J lost 4, with 16 bases in between. Here the CDR3 DNA reads TGTGCCAGCAGTTCTAGTAGGGGACCGATTAATGAAAAACTGTTTTTT. This encodes CASSSSRGPINEKLFF. Full variable domain (outside the CDR3, taken from reference TRBV28 and TRBJ1-4): DVKVTQSSRYLVKRTGEKVFLECVQDMDHENMFWYRQDPGLGLRLIYFSYDVKMKEKGDIPEGYSVSREKKERFSLILESASTNQTSMYLCASSSSRGPINEKLFFGSGTQLSVL.

This clone was detected a few times. The chain couples TRBV19 to TRBJ1-2, with TRBD1 identical over 10 bases. This CDR3 spans 14 amino acids. Per the germline V gene, CDR1 is LNHDA and CDR2 is SQIVND (reference sequence). V was clipped by 8 bases and J by 7 bases; unmatched bases: 10. The CDR3 region has the DNA TGTGCCAGTTTCTCGGGACAGGGGATAGTTGGCTACACCTTC. The encoded protein is CASFSGQGIVGYTF.

This clone has a single count. This chain links TRBV5-4 with TRBJ1-2; D gene uncertain. The CDR3 spans 11 residues. Trimming left V 5 bases short and J 3 bases short, with 5 bases between. Looked up from germline, CDR1 is SGHNT and CDR2 is YYREEE (reference sequence). The CDR3: CASRRDYGYTF. The DNA of the CDR3 is TGTGCCAGCAGACGAGACTATGGCTACACCTTC.

This rearrangement joins TRBV4-3 to TRBJ2-3, with a tentative D call TRBD1 (6 bases). The CDR3 runs 17 residues. Trimming left V 4 bases short and J 0 bases short, with 17 bases between. Germline CDR1 and CDR2: LGHNA and YSLEER. The CDR3 DNA sequence: TGCGCCAGCAGCCCAGGAAGGGTTGGGGGCAGCACAGATACGCAGTATTTT. Amino acid sequence: CASSPGRVGGSTDTQYF.

The chain couples TRBV7-2 to TRBJ1-1; no reliable D call. V lost 1 base, J lost 1 base, and 4 bases lay in between. There are 13 residues in the CDR3. The germline V gene has CDR1 SGHTA and CDR2 FQGNSA. This CDR3 is CASSLGQNTEAFF. Written as DNA, the CDR3 is TGTGCCAGCAGCTTAGGTCAGAACACTGAAGCTTTCTTT.

The chain joins TRBV6-5 to TRBJ1-2; possible D gene TRBD1, 6 bases. Trimming removed 2 bases from V and 7 bases from J, with 11 bases in between. Germline V lookup: CDR1 MNHEY, CDR2 SVGAGI. This CDR3 has 13 amino acids. The CDR3 loop is CASSYLGGSGYTF. For the CDR3, the DNA is TGTGCCAGCAGTTACCTGGGGGGCTCTGGCTACACCTTC.

V usage is TRBV11-2 and J usage is TRBJ1-3, with D tentatively TRBD1 (5 bases). The CDR3 runs to 16 residues. Trimming pared 5 bases from V and 0 bases from J, leaving 14 bases between. Germline CDR1 reads SGHAT; CDR2 reads FQNNGV. CDR3: CASSPTVHFSGNTIYF. The CDR3 coding sequence is TGTGCCAGCAGCCCGACAGTCCACTTCTCTGGAAACACCATATATTTT.

The table lists this clone with a count of one. The chain is built from TRBV9 and TRBJ2-3; 12 positions match TRBD2. The CDR3 extends over 16 amino acids. With 3 bases clipped from V and 2 bases from J, the junction kept 4 bases outside the gene matches. CDR1 is SGDLS, CDR2 YYNGEE, per germline. The CDR3, as DNA: TGTGCCAGCAGCGAGCCTAGCGGGGGGGCCACAGATACGCAGTATTTT. Amino acids: CASSEPSGGATDTQYF.

The chain carries TRBV7-8 and TRBJ1-2; no reliable D call. V lost 5 bases to trimming and J lost 10 bases, with 14 bases between them. There are 12 residues in the CDR3. Germline V gene sequence: CDR1 SGHVS, CDR2 FQNEAQ. The CDR3 DNA sequence: TGTGCCAGCAGCCCTGACCGCCCAGACTACACCTTC. Translated: CASSPDRPDYTF.